This passage covers 20 T cell receptor beta chains from one sample sequenced in a study of human T cells and chemical hapten exposure. Using its own MiXCR run on the RACE reads, TCRdb lists one record per CDR3 protein. The sample lists approximately 370,000 distinct CDR3 sequences, over 5% seen once, with around 8% in the top ten. The time point is: pre-sensitization, week 0. Treatment defined: therapeutic diphenylcyclopropenone sensitization with weekly scalp DPC. The sequenced sample was whole blood, obtained in connection with sensitization to the hapten diphenylcyclopropenone (DPC). These receptors came from a woman aged 18-29 years with alopecia areata. Some clones in this sample may be carry-over from other donors' samples.

J is TRBJ1-5 and V is TRBV7-2; unclear D gene. This CDR3 has 15 residues. Trimming pared 1 base from V and 0 bases from J, leaving 7 bases between. Germline V gene data show CDR1 as SGHTA and CDR2 as FQGNSA. The CDR3 DNA reads TGTGCCAGCAGCTTAGGCTCGCATAGCAATCAGCCCCAGCATTTT. This gives the protein CASSLGSHSNQPQHF.

This clonotype was observed at least ten times. V gene TRBV9 combines with J gene TRBJ2-1, with 12 bases aligning to TRBD2. V gave up 3 bases and J gave up 7 bases; unmatched junction bases: 14. Germline V gives CDR1 SGDLS, CDR2 YYNGEE. This CDR3 spans 18 amino acids. The CDR3 DNA reads as TGTGCCAGCAGCGGAACCCGGACTAGCGGGGTAGGGGTGAATGAGCAGTTCTTC. Translation gives CASSGTRTSGVGVNEQFF.

This CDR3 reads CASSPSAGTRNEQFF. CDR3 sequence (DNA): TGTGCCAGCAGTCCTTCCGCCGGGACTAGGAATGAGCAGTTCTTC. V is TRBV27 and J is TRBJ2-1; the match to TRBD2 covers 8 bases. This CDR3 is built from 15 residues. Trimming took 5 bases from V and 7 from J; bases not matched to a gene: 10. Per germline, CDR1 MNHEY and CDR2 SMNVEV (reference sequence).

The table lists this clonotype with many counts. The J gene is TRBJ1-5, the V gene TRBV12-3 or TRBV12-4; D call uncertain. V lost 5 bases to trimming and J lost 6 bases, with 14 bases between them. This CDR3 is built from 14 residues. CDR3 region: CASSPGPRPQPQHF. The DNA of the CDR3 is TGTGCCAGCAGTCCGGGCCCCAGACCTCAGCCCCAGCATTTT.

This clonotype was observed many times. This rearrangement joins TRBV12-3 or TRBV12-4 to TRBJ1-5; D remains unclear. This CDR3 region has 13 residues. Trimming pared 6 bases from V and 3 bases from J, leaving 9 bases between. Here the CDR3 reads CASSLSLNQPQHF. CDR3 in DNA: TGTGCCAGCAGCTTAAGCCTCAATCAGCCCCAGCATTTT.

The chain links TRBV20-1 to TRBJ1-2; tentative D call: TRBD1 (5 bases). The CDR3 has 14 residues. Per the germline V gene, CDR1 is DFQATT and CDR2 is SNEGSKA (reference sequence). Trimming took 6 bases from V and 6 from J, leaving 20 bases between them. Here the CDR3 DNA reads TGCAGTGCCCCCCCCGGCAGGGAGGAAGATGGCTACACCTTC. It codes for CSAPPGREEDGYTF.

The chain recombines TRBV5-5 with TRBJ1-1; D perhaps matches TRBD1 (6 bases). V shed 5 bases and J shed 4 bases, with 12 bases lying between them. This CDR3 contains 13 residues. CDR1 and CDR2 (germline): SGHKS, YYEKEE (reference sequence). The CDR3 DNA follows: TGTGCCAGCAGTTTTCAGGGGACCACTGAAGCTTTCTTT. Translation: CASSFQGTTEAFF.

The chain uses TRBV6-6 and TRBJ1-1, with TRBD1 as a possible D gene (6 bases). Looked up from germline, CDR1 is MNHNY and CDR2 is SVGAGI (reference sequence). Trimming removed 6 bases at V and 9 bases at J, with 14 bases between. The CDR3 is 12 amino acids. Here the CDR3 DNA reads TGTGCCAGCAGCCTGAGGGGGTACCAAGCTTTCTTT. This translates into CASSLRGYQAFF.

There are a few counts of this clonotype. Given a much more abundant clone one base away, this may be a read error. J is TRBJ2-7 and V is TRBV7-2; D remains ambiguous. This CDR3 comprises 12 residues. Germline CDR1 SGHTA, CDR2 FQGNSA. The V end was cut by 8 bases, the J end by 3 bases, with 11 bases between. CDR3 sequence reads: CASGTLGYEQYF. The CDR3 bases are TGTGCCAGCGGCACCTTGGGCTACGAGCAGTACTTC.

This clonotype was found many times. This chain links TRBV7-9 with TRBJ2-3; D possibly corresponds to TRBD2 (5 bases). The germline gives CDR1 SEHNR, CDR2 FQNEAQ (reference sequence). The V end was cut by 2 bases, the J end by 6 bases, with 12 bases between. CDR3 length: 14 residues. CDR3 amino acids: CASSLIGGPDTQYF. The DNA for the CDR3 is TGTGCCAGCAGCTTAATCGGAGGCCCGGATACGCAGTATTTT.

This clonotype was seen many times. The V call is TRBV28, the J call TRBJ1-6; TRBD1 is a possible D gene (6 bases). The germline V gene encodes CDR1 MDHEN and CDR2 SYDVKM. The CDR3 spans 15 residues. The V and J ends lost 4 bases and 10 bases respectively, with 17 bases between them. CDR3 protein: CASSSPIRGWSPLHF. CDR3 DNA: TGTGCCAGCAGTTCCCCGATCAGGGGTTGGTCACCCCTCCACTTT. Supplemented by reference TRBV28 and TRBJ1-6, the full variable domain reads DVKVTQSSRYLVKRTGEKVFLECVQDMDHENMFWYRQDPGLGLRLIYFSYDVKMKEKGDIPEGYSVSREKKERFSLILESASTNQTSMYLCASSSPIRGWSPLHFGNGTRLTVT.

The CDR3 reads CSARDGSSTGPDTQYF. CDR3 DNA sequence: TGCAGTGCTAGAGATGGGAGTAGCACTGGCCCAGATACGCAGTATTTT. The genes are TRBV20-1 and TRBJ2-3, with a tentative D call TRBD2 (5 bases). V gave up 0 bases and J gave up 4 bases, with 17 bases separating them. Germline-derived CDR1 and CDR2 are DFQATT and SNEGSKA (reference sequence). The CDR3 runs 16 residues.

This clonotype was counted only a few times. V usage is TRBV2 and J usage is TRBJ2-3; 7 bases align to TRBD1. This CDR3 region has 14 residues. Germline CDR1 and CDR2: SNHLY and FYNNEI. V lost 6 bases and J lost 0; bases outside the gene matches: 3. The CDR3 nucleotides are TGTGCCAGCAGGGACAGGATTAGCACAGATACGCAGTATTTT. This sequence encodes CASRDRISTDTQYF.

V is TRBV12-3 or TRBV12-4 and J is TRBJ1-5; no definite D call. Trimming cost V 7 bases and J 7 bases, with 20 bases left between them. This CDR3 region has 15 residues. The CDR3 loop is CASTLYGGRGQPQHF. The CDR3 coding sequence is TGTGCCAGCACCCTCTACGGAGGGAGAGGACAGCCCCAGCATTTT.

This clonotype was picked up a small number of times. V gene TRBV6-2 or TRBV6-3 combines with J gene TRBJ1-1, with 7 bases identical to TRBD1. The CDR3 is made up of 16 amino acids. CDR1 is MNHEY, CDR2 SVGEGT, per germline. J was trimmed by 11 bases and V by 8 bases; bases with no gene match: 23. CDR3 residues: CASFSLGGTAYLRAFF. The CDR3 nucleotides are TGTGCCAGCTTTTCCCTTGGGGGGACAGCCTACCTGAGGGCTTTCTTT.

In nucleotides, the CDR3 is TGTGCCAGCAGTTCAGGGGAAGGACAGCCCCAGCATTTT. This sequence encodes CASSSGEGQPQHF. This chain links TRBV12-3 or TRBV12-4 with TRBJ1-5; D may be TRBD1 (6 bases). With 4 bases removed from V and 7 bases from J, the gap between germline ends came to 11 bases. CDR3 size: 13 residues.

This clonotype appeared a single time. The genes are TRBV7-2 and TRBJ2-2, with D perhaps matching TRBD2 (5 bases). Trimming removed 5 bases from V and 5 bases from J, with 12 bases in between. The CDR3 length is 14 residues. The germline V gene has CDR1 SGHTA and CDR2 FQGNSA. The CDR3, as DNA: TGTGCCAGCAGCCCCGATCCGGGGACCGGGGAGCTGTTTTTT. Encoded protein: CASSPDPGTGELFF.

The sample holds many counts of this clonotype. This chain links TRBV6-5 with TRBJ2-5, with D hard to call. Between the trimmed V and J ends, which lost 4 bases and 5 bases, there was a span of 17 bases. Germline V CDR1 and CDR2: MNHEY, SVGAGI. The CDR3 has 15 amino acids. CDR3 nucleotides: TGTGCCAGCAGTTGGACGGCTACGATGGCGGAGACCCAGTACTTC. Translated: CASSWTATMAETQYF.

This clonotype was observed many times. This rearrangement joins TRBV7-9 to TRBJ1-2; TRBD1 agrees at 12 bases. The CDR3 extends over 17 amino acids. Germline CDR1 is SEHNR and CDR2 is FQNEAQ (reference sequence). With 4 bases clipped from V and 5 bases from J, the junction kept 11 bases outside the gene matches. In DNA form, the CDR3 reads TGTGCCAGCAGCTACAGTACCGGGACAGGGGGCGCTTATGGCTACACCTTC. Its protein is CASSYSTGTGGAYGYTF.

This clonotype has a handful of counts. This chain links TRBV29-1 with TRBJ1-4, with 7 bases that match TRBD1. The CDR3 loop spans 13 amino acids. V dropped 6 bases and J dropped 5; count of bases not matched to a gene: 6. Germline values: CDR1 SQVTM, CDR2 ANQGSEA. The CDR3 DNA is TGCAGCGTCAGACAGGGTTTGAATGAAAAACTGTTTTTT. It specifies CSVRQGLNEKLFF.